These 11 T cell receptor beta chains share one sample of origin, sequenced in a study of T cell responses to AZD1222 COVID-19 vaccine. Profiled with immunoSEQ multiplex PCR; TCRdb holds only in-frame clones, not every one. Of 160,000 or so clones detected, 75% to 90% appear once; the ten largest clones hold more than 4%. Here the sequenced sample was peripheral blood, taken 28 days after the second dose of the MenACWY control vaccine. Source of these receptors: an adult who received the MenACWY meningococcal vaccine as a control.

The chain uses TRBV19 and TRBJ1-2; D gene unclear. Trimming took off 3 bases at V and 8 bases at J, with 7 bases between the two ends. This CDR3 comprises 11 residues. Germline CDR1 and CDR2: LNHDA and SQIVND (reference sequence). The CDR3 is CASSIFGGYTF. The CDR3 DNA reads as TGTGCCAGTAGTATTTTTGGGGGCTACACCTTC.

Worth noting for this clone: This CDR3 is also generated by other DNA sequences in the sample. The J gene is TRBJ1-1, the V gene TRBV18, with a possible D match to TRBD1 (6 bases). The CDR3 loop spans 13 amino acids. The V gene lost 5 bases and the J gene lost 3 bases, with 10 bases spanning the gap. Germline-derived CDR1 and CDR2 are KGHSH and LQKENI. CDR3: CASSRTEDTEAFF. For the CDR3, the DNA is TGTGCCAGCTCAAGGACAGAAGACACTGAAGCTTTCTTT.

The rearrangement links TRBV6-2 or TRBV6-3 to TRBJ2-7, with D possibly TRBD1 on 6 matching bases. Germline assignment: CDR1 MNHEY and CDR2 SVGEGT. The ends were cut back, 5 bases at V and 5 bases at J, with 19 bases in the middle. The CDR3 runs 15 residues. This chain's CDR3 is CASSDRQAAKHEQYF. For the CDR3, the DNA is TGTGCCAGCAGTGACCGACAGGCTGCGAAGCACGAGCAGTACTTC.

The gene calls are TRBV6-5 and TRBJ2-7, with a possible D match to TRBD1 (6 bases). The CDR3 runs 14 residues. Trimming cost V 5 bases and J 3 bases, with 14 bases left between them. Germline lookup yields CDR1 MNHEY and CDR2 SVGAGI. This CDR3 is CASSPDRGGYEQYF. The CDR3, as DNA: TGTGCCAGCAGTCCCGATAGAGGGGGCTACGAGCAGTACTTC.

V gene TRBV21-1 combines with J gene TRBJ2-2; the table's D call, TRBD1, has no DNA check behind it. TRBV21-1 is annotated as a pseudogene. The CDR3 has 15 residues. CDR3 DNA: TGTGCCAGCAGCAGGGACAGGGAGGACACCGGGGAGCTGTTTTTT. It is translated as CASSRDREDTGELFF.

This clone has only a few counts. The rearrangement joins TRBV4-2 to TRBJ2-6; 8 bases are a match to TRBD1. With V trimmed by 3 bases and J by 0 bases, 4 bases remained unmatched. The CDR3 runs to 17 residues. Germline V CDR1 and CDR2: LGHNA, YNFKEQ. The CDR3 protein is CASSQGQVNSGANVLTF. The CDR3 DNA reads TGTGCCAGCAGCCAGGGACAGGTGAACTCTGGGGCCAACGTCCTGACTTTC.

This clone occurred a few times. The chain employs TRBV7-9 and TRBJ2-2, with 7 bases matching TRBD2. J was trimmed by 1 base and V by 0 bases; bases with no gene match: 2. CDR3 length: 16 residues. Germline CDR1 is SEHNR and CDR2 is FQNEAQ (reference sequence). The CDR3 reads CASSLAASGNTGELFF. In DNA, the CDR3 is TGTGCCAGCAGCTTAGCGGCTAGCGGGAACACCGGGGAGCTGTTTTTT.

The chain links TRBV7-9 to TRBJ1-6; D call uncertain. Germline assignment: CDR1 SEHNR and CDR2 FQNEAQ (reference sequence). The CDR3 has 15 residues. The V end was cut by 5 bases, the J end by 2 bases, with 10 bases between. CDR3: CASSPRLTYNSPLHF. The CDR3 nucleotides are TGTGCCAGCAGCCCGCGCCTTACCTATAATTCACCCCTCCACTTT.

V usage is TRBV5-1 and J usage is TRBJ1-5, with 8 bases fitting TRBD1. CDR1 and CDR2 (germline): SGHRS, YFSETQ. This CDR3 is 15 amino acids long. With 4 bases clipped from V and 7 bases from J, the junction kept 10 bases outside the gene matches. The CDR3 DNA reads as TGCGCCAGCAGCGGAACAGGGGGAAGCGGCCAGCCCCAGCATTTT. This sequence encodes CASSGTGGSGQPQHF. Full variable domain (rest looked up from reference TRBV5-1 and TRBJ1-5): KAGVTQTPRYLIKTRGQQVTLSCSPISGHRSVSWYQQTPGQGLQFLFEYFSETQRNKGNFPGRFSGRQFSNSRSEMNVSTLELGDSALYLCASSGTGGSGQPQHFGDGTRLSIL.

This clone has just a few counts. The chain joins TRBV3-1 (or the pseudogene TRBV3-2) to TRBJ2-7; D uncertain. V was trimmed by 1 base and J by 2 bases, leaving 9 bases between them. Looked up from germline, CDR1 is LGHDT and CDR2 is YNNKEL (reference sequence). There are 14 residues in the CDR3. The CDR3 bases are TGTGCCAGCAGCCAAGGGACCTCCCCCTACGAGCAGTACTTC. It encodes CASSQGTSPYEQYF.

The chain is built from TRBV29-1 and TRBJ2-7; the D gene is possibly TRBD1 (7 bases). Germline V gives CDR1 SQVTM, CDR2 ANQGSEA. The CDR3 length is 13 residues. Deletions cut 8 bases from V and 5 bases from J, with 19 bases between. The CDR3 coding sequence is TGCAGCTCCAGGGGGGATAATGGTAACGAGCAGTACTTC. This encodes CSSRGDNGNEQYF.